The present T cell receptor beta chain was sequenced within a study of cytomegalovirus exposure and HLA in healthy donors. Broader study findings: A later look showed TCR association rates differing by HLA locus, highest for DRB1 and lowest for HLA-C.

Note on this clone: Its specificity is not known.

V was pared by 2 bases and J by 5 bases, with 10 bases of the junction left unmatched. Germline CDR1 SGHRS, CDR2 YFSETQ. The CDR3 is 15 residues long. A multiplex PCR was run with 60 Vbeta primers and 13 Jbeta primers. Using immunoSEQ multiplex PCR, the repertoire was profiled, and TCRdb retains in-frame clones only, with some absent. The profile shows around 130,000 clones, almost 85% of them singletons. Sequenced sample: PBMCs. This clonotype was sampled from a woman aged 18 to 35 in good health and CMV-seronegative. This chain links TRBV5-1 with TRBJ2-7; 7 bases are shared with TRBD2. CDR3 in DNA: TGCGCCAGCAGCTTTGGAACGGGAGGAGGCGACGAGCAGTACTTC. This codes for CASSFGTGGGDEQYF.